A selection of T cell receptor beta chains follows, all from one sample in a study of blood T cell repertoires in COVID-19. Clones were sequenced by immunoSEQ multiplex PCR, and TCRdb holds only the in-frame ones, with some missing. The data show roughly 220,000 clones, 70% to 90% seen once. Material: peripheral blood. The receptors shown here come from a middle-aged man who had recovered from COVID-19. The CDR3 runs from the conserved cysteine through the conserved F or W. A D gene is named only where the DNA matches it firmly. The size entry is marked missing in some rows and otherwise reads once, few, many or a size class.

j_gene: TRBJ1-6
len: 13
v_gene: TRBV28
abundance: NA
d_gene: NA
CDR3nt: TGTGCCAGCAGCCTCGGGGGTCGCCTCCCCCTCCACTTT
CDR3aa: CASSLGGRLPLHF

j_gene: TRBJ2-1
len: 15
v_gene: TRBV29-1
abundance: NA
d_gene: TRBD1
CDR3nt: TGCAGCGTTGTCTTCGACAGGGGAAACTTCGTTGAGCAGTTCTTC
CDR3aa: CSVVFDRGNFVEQFF

j_gene: TRBJ2-7
len: 14
v_gene: TRBV9
abundance: NA
d_gene: TRBD1
CDR3nt: TGTGCCAGCAGCCTCAGGGGGTACTCCTACGAGCAGTACTTC
CDR3aa: CASSLRGYSYEQYF

j_gene: TRBJ2-1
len: 9
v_gene: TRBV14
abundance: NA
d_gene: NA
CDR3nt: TGTGTACGCCGGGATGAGCAGTTCTTC
CDR3aa: CVRRDEQFF

j_gene: TRBJ1-1
len: 16
v_gene: TRBV18
abundance: NA
d_gene: NA
CDR3nt: TGTGCCAGCTCACCACCCCCCCGGGATGAAGAAACTGAAGCTTTCTTT
CDR3aa: CASSPPPRDEETEAFF

j_gene: TRBJ1-3
len: 14
v_gene: TRBV7-9
abundance: NA
d_gene: NA
CDR3nt: TGTGCCAGCAGCCGGGGACAACCTGGAAACACCATATATTTT
CDR3aa: CASSRGQPGNTIYF

j_gene: TRBJ1-1
len: 16
v_gene: TRBV19
abundance: NA
d_gene: NA
CDR3nt: TGTGCCAGTAGTGGGGCCGGGACATCGGGTGGCACTGAAGCTTTCTTT
CDR3aa: CASSGAGTSGGTEAFF

j_gene: TRBJ2-1
len: 16
v_gene: TRBV3-1/TRBV3-2
abundance: few
d_gene: TRBD2
CDR3nt: TGTGCCAGCAGCCGACTAGCGGGACTTGCCTACAATGAGCAGTTCTTC
CDR3aa: CASSRLAGLAYNEQFF

j_gene: TRBJ2-7
len: 15
v_gene: TRBV9
abundance: once
d_gene: TRBD2
CDR3nt: TGTGCCAGCAGCCCAGGGACTAGCGGAATCTACGAGCAGTACTTC
CDR3aa: CASSPGTSGIYEQYF

j_gene: TRBJ2-7
len: 13
v_gene: TRBV30
abundance: NA
d_gene: NA
CDR3nt: TGTGCCTGGAGTGTGATGTCGGGAGCCGAGCAGTACTTC
CDR3aa: CAWSVMSGAEQYF

j_gene: TRBJ2-1
len: 13
v_gene: TRBV19
abundance: NA
d_gene: TRBD2
CDR3nt: TGTGCCAGTAGTGGCCTAGCGGGCTATGAGCAGTTCTTC
CDR3aa: CASSGLAGYEQFF

j_gene: TRBJ2-1
len: 16
v_gene: TRBV6-1
abundance: NA
d_gene: TRBD2
CDR3nt: TGTGCCAGCAGTGAATTAACTAGCGGGAGATTCGGTGAGCAGTTCTTC
CDR3aa: CASSELTSGRFGEQFF

j_gene: TRBJ2-3
len: 15
v_gene: TRBV19
abundance: NA
d_gene: NA
CDR3nt: TGTGCCAGTATCCCGGCGGTTAGGGGAGGAGATACGCAGTATTTT
CDR3aa: CASIPAVRGGDTQYF

j_gene: TRBJ1-1
len: 14
v_gene: TRBV20-1
abundance: NA
d_gene: TRBD1
CDR3nt: TGCAGTGCTAGTAAGGACAGGGTGGACACTGAAGCTTTCTTT
CDR3aa: CSASKDRVDTEAFF

j_gene: TRBJ1-5
len: 15
v_gene: TRBV7-6
abundance: NA
d_gene: NA
CDR3nt: TGTGCCAGCAGCTTAGGACTTTATAGCAATCAGCCCCAGCATTTT
CDR3aa: CASSLGLYSNQPQHF

j_gene: TRBJ1-3
len: 15
v_gene: TRBV27
abundance: few
d_gene: TRBD1
CDR3nt: TGTGCCAGCGCAACCGGGACAGCCTCTGGAAACACCATATATTTT
CDR3aa: CASATGTASGNTIYF

j_gene: TRBJ2-3
len: 14
v_gene: TRBV7-9
abundance: few
d_gene: NA
CDR3nt: TGTGCCAGCAGATGGGGGCCTATGGGAGATACGCAGTATTTT
CDR3aa: CASRWGPMGDTQYF

j_gene: TRBJ1-1
len: 16
v_gene: TRBV30
abundance: NA
d_gene: TRBD1
CDR3nt: TGTGCCTGGGCCGGGACAGCGGTCGCCGCGAACACTGAAGCTTTCTTT
CDR3aa: CAWAGTAVAANTEAFF

j_gene: TRBJ1-2
len: 15
v_gene: TRBV5-6
abundance: NA
d_gene: NA
CDR3nt: TGTGCCAGCAGCCATATCCAGGGCACTAACTATGGCTACACCTTC
CDR3aa: CASSHIQGTNYGYTF

j_gene: TRBJ2-3
len: 15
v_gene: TRBV11-3
abundance: few
d_gene: TRBD2
CDR3nt: TGTGCCAGCAGCCCGGGACTAGGAAGGGGAGATACGCAGTATTTT
CDR3aa: CASSPGLGRGDTQYF

j_gene: TRBJ2-7
len: 15
v_gene: TRBV30
abundance: NA
d_gene: TRBD2
CDR3nt: TGTGCCTGGAGTGATCGGGCTAGCGGGAAGTACGAGCAGTACTTC
CDR3aa: CAWSDRASGKYEQYF

j_gene: TRBJ2-6
len: 17
v_gene: TRBV28
abundance: NA
d_gene: NA
CDR3nt: TGTGCCAGCAGCGCCGCGGGAATATCCTCTGGGGCCAACGTCCTGACTTTC
CDR3aa: CASSAAGISSGANVLTF

j_gene: TRBJ2-7
len: 18
v_gene: TRBV11-2
abundance: NA
d_gene: TRBD1
CDR3nt: TGTGCCAGCAGCTACCTGACAGGGGGACCTCTCATACGGGGCGAGCAGTACTTC
CDR3aa: CASSYLTGGPLIRGEQYF

j_gene: TRBJ2-5
len: 15
v_gene: TRBV6-5
abundance: NA
d_gene: NA
CDR3nt: TGTGCCAGCAGTTACCTGACACCGTACCAAGAGACCCAGTACTTC
CDR3aa: CASSYLTPYQETQYF

j_gene: TRBJ2-5
len: 15
v_gene: TRBV28
abundance: NA
d_gene: TRBD1
CDR3nt: TGTGCCAGCAGTCCTCGGGACAGCCCTCAAGAGACCCAGTACTTC
CDR3aa: CASSPRDSPQETQYF

j_gene: TRBJ2-2
len: 15
v_gene: TRBV24-1
abundance: once
d_gene: NA
CDR3nt: TGTGCCACCAGTGATCCAGGGTTTGGCACCGGGGAGCTGTTTTTT
CDR3aa: CATSDPGFGTGELFF

j_gene: TRBJ2-7
len: 14
v_gene: TRBV6-6
abundance: NA
d_gene: NA
CDR3nt: TGTGCCAGCAGTTACTCAGCAGGGGTCTACGAGCAGTACTTC
CDR3aa: CASSYSAGVYEQYF

j_gene: TRBJ1-2
len: 16
v_gene: TRBV6-6
abundance: NA
d_gene: TRBD1
CDR3nt: TGTGCCAGCACGATCCCAGGGGGCCCAGGTCTTCGGGGCTACACCTTC
CDR3aa: CASTIPGGPGLRGYTF

j_gene: TRBJ1-1
len: 14
v_gene: TRBV5-1
abundance: NA
d_gene: NA
CDR3nt: TGCGCCAGCAGCTTTGGAGGTGGGAACACTGAAGCTTTCTTT
CDR3aa: CASSFGGGNTEAFF

j_gene: TRBJ2-1
len: 15
v_gene: TRBV7-8
abundance: NA
d_gene: TRBD1
CDR3nt: TGTGCCAGCAGCTTTTTCGGACAGGGTGCAAATGAGCAGTTCTTC
CDR3aa: CASSFFGQGANEQFF

j_gene: TRBJ2-1
len: 17
v_gene: TRBV19
abundance: NA
d_gene: TRBD2
CDR3nt: TGTGCCAGTAGTATAGAGGGGCCTAGCGGCTCCTACAATGAGCAGTTCTTC
CDR3aa: CASSIEGPSGSYNEQFF

j_gene: TRBJ2-1
len: 12
v_gene: TRBV5-5
abundance: NA
d_gene: NA
CDR3nt: TGTGCCAGCAGCTTGGTAGGCGGTGAGCAGTTCTTC
CDR3aa: CASSLVGGEQFF

j_gene: TRBJ2-1
len: 11
v_gene: TRBV10-1
abundance: NA
d_gene: NA
CDR3nt: TGCGCCACCGACCGGGGGTGCGGGCAGTTCTTC
CDR3aa: CATDRGCGQFF

j_gene: TRBJ2-1
len: 15
v_gene: TRBV5-5
abundance: once
d_gene: TRBD2
CDR3nt: TGTGCCAGCAGCCTCGTTAGCGGGAGCTACAATGAGCAGTTCTTC
CDR3aa: CASSLVSGSYNEQFF

j_gene: TRBJ2-5
len: 14
v_gene: TRBV7-2
abundance: NA
d_gene: TRBD2
CDR3nt: TGTGCCAGCAGCCTAGCGGGAGAAGGAGAGACCCAGTACTTC
CDR3aa: CASSLAGEGETQYF

j_gene: TRBJ2-1
len: 15
v_gene: TRBV7-2
abundance: NA
d_gene: TRBD1
CDR3nt: TGTGCCAGCAGTTTTGACAGGGAGTCCTACAATGAGCAGTTCTTC
CDR3aa: CASSFDRESYNEQFF

j_gene: TRBJ2-6
len: 17
v_gene: TRBV2
abundance: NA
d_gene: NA
CDR3nt: TGTGCCAGCAGGGCAGGGGTAGCCACCTCTGGGGCCAACGTCCTGACTTTC
CDR3aa: CASRAGVATSGANVLTF

j_gene: TRBJ2-3
len: 11
v_gene: TRBV28
abundance: NA
d_gene: NA
CDR3nt: TGTGCCAGCAGTCCCCTAGATACGCAGTATTTT
CDR3aa: CASSPLDTQYF

j_gene: TRBJ2-1
len: 16
v_gene: TRBV6-1
abundance: NA
d_gene: NA
CDR3nt: TGTGCCAGCAGTGATTCCGGGACACCCCCTTACAATGAGCAGTTCTTC
CDR3aa: CASSDSGTPPYNEQFF

j_gene: TRBJ2-1
len: 14
v_gene: TRBV9
abundance: NA
d_gene: TRBD2
CDR3nt: TGTGCCAGCGCATGGACTAGCGGGAACAATGAGCAGTTCTTC
CDR3aa: CASAWTSGNNEQFF

j_gene: TRBJ1-1
len: 15
v_gene: TRBV7-9
abundance: NA
d_gene: TRBD1
CDR3nt: TGTGCCAGCAGCACTAAGACAGGGAGGAACACTGAAGCTTTCTTT
CDR3aa: CASSTKTGRNTEAFF

j_gene: TRBJ2-1
len: 16
v_gene: TRBV7-2
abundance: NA
d_gene: TRBD2
CDR3nt: TGTGCCAGCAGCTTGAATGGCCTAGCGGGAGCGGTTGAGCAGTTCTTC
CDR3aa: CASSLNGLAGAVEQFF

j_gene: TRBJ2-7
len: 12
v_gene: TRBV27
abundance: NA
d_gene: NA
CDR3nt: TGTGCCAGCAGTTTCCGCAGGGGCGAGCAGTACTTC
CDR3aa: CASSFRRGEQYF

j_gene: TRBJ1-4
len: 12
v_gene: TRBV28
abundance: NA
d_gene: NA
CDR3nt: TGTGCCAGCGGCGTAAGGGGGGAAAAACTGTTTTTT
CDR3aa: CASGVRGEKLFF

j_gene: TRBJ1-2
len: 15
v_gene: TRBV5-6
abundance: NA
d_gene: NA
CDR3nt: TGTGCCAGCAGCTTCGGAACAGTTGCTAACTATGGCTACACCTTC
CDR3aa: CASSFGTVANYGYTF

j_gene: TRBJ1-5
len: 14
v_gene: TRBV6-5
abundance: NA
d_gene: NA
CDR3nt: TGTGCCAGCAGTTACTCAGGGGGAAATCAGCCCCAGCATTTT
CDR3aa: CASSYSGGNQPQHF

j_gene: TRBJ1-2
len: 13
v_gene: TRBV7-9
abundance: once
d_gene: TRBD1
CDR3nt: TGTGCCAGCAACCTCCAGGGGGATCGGGGCTACACCTTC
CDR3aa: CASNLQGDRGYTF

j_gene: TRBJ2-1
len: 15
v_gene: TRBV20-1
abundance: NA
d_gene: TRBD2
CDR3nt: TGCAGTGCTAGTGCTAGCGGGAGAATCTACAATGAGCAGTTCTTC
CDR3aa: CSASASGRIYNEQFF

j_gene: TRBJ2-2
len: 16
v_gene: TRBV6-6
abundance: few
d_gene: NA
CDR3nt: TGTGCCAGCAGTTCCCAGGAGGGCCGCGGGGCCGGGGAGCTGTTTTTT
CDR3aa: CASSSQEGRGAGELFF

j_gene: TRBJ1-1
len: 16
v_gene: TRBV10-1
abundance: NA
d_gene: NA
CDR3nt: TGCGCCAGCAGTGAGTTCCAGGCAGGGGCGAACACTGAAGCTTTCTTT
CDR3aa: CASSEFQAGANTEAFF

j_gene: TRBJ2-7
len: 15
v_gene: TRBV15
abundance: NA
d_gene: TRBD1
CDR3nt: TGTGCCACCAGCAGACAGGGGGCCCTCTCCTACGAGCAGTACTTC
CDR3aa: CATSRQGALSYEQYF

j_gene: TRBJ2-7
len: 12
v_gene: TRBV10-3
abundance: NA
d_gene: NA
CDR3nt: TGTGCCATCAGTGAAGGACTAAACGAGCAGTACTTC
CDR3aa: CAISEGLNEQYF

j_gene: TRBJ1-4
len: 15
v_gene: TRBV6-5
abundance: NA
d_gene: TRBD1
CDR3nt: TGTGCCAGCAGAAAAACAGGGGGCGCCGATGAAAAACTGTTTTTT
CDR3aa: CASRKTGGADEKLFF

j_gene: TRBJ1-3
len: 14
v_gene: TRBV7-2
abundance: NA
d_gene: NA
CDR3nt: TGTGCCAGCAGCTTAGCCTTCTCTGGAAACACCATATATTTT
CDR3aa: CASSLAFSGNTIYF